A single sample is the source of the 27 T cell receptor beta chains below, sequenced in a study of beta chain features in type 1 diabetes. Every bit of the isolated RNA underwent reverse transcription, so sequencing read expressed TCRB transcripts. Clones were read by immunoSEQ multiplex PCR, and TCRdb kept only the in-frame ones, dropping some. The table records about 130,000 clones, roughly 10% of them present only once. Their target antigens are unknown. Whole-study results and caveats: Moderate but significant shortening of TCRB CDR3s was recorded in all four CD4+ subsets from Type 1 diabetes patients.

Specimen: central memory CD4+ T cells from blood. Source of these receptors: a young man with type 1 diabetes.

The CDR3 loop reads CASQTSLGVDTQYF. In DNA form, the CDR3 reads TGCGCCAGCCAGACAAGCTTGGGCGTCGATACGCAGTATTTT. V gene TRBV5-1 combines with J gene TRBJ2-3; D gene ambiguous. V lost 7 bases, J lost 6 bases, and 18 bases lay in between. Germline lookup yields CDR1 SGHRS and CDR2 YFSETQ. The CDR3 is made up of 14 amino acids. The whole variable domain, filled in from reference TRBV5-1 and TRBJ2-3, reads KAGVTQTPRYLIKTRGQQVTLSCSPISGHRSVSWYQQTPGQGLQFLFEYFSETQRNKGNFPGRFSGRQFSNSRSEMNVSTLELGDSALYLCASQTSLGVDTQYFGPGTRLTVL.

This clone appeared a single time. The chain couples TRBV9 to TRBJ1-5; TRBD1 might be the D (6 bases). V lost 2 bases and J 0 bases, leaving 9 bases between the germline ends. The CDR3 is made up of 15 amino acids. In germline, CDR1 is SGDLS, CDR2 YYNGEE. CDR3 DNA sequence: TGTGCCAGCAGCGTGGGGGCCAATAGCAATCAGCCCCAGCATTTT. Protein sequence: CASSVGANSNQPQHF.

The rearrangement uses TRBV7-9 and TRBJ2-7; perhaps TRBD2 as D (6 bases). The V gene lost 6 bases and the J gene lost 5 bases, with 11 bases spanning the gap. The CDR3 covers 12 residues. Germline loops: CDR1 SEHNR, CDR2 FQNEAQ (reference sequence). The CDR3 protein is CASSPGVDEQYF. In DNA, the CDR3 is TGTGCCAGCAGTCCGGGGGTCGACGAGCAGTACTTC.

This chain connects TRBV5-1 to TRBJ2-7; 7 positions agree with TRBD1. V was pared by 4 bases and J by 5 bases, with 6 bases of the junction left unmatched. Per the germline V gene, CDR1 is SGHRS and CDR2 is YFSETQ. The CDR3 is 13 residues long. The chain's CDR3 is CASSKGADNEQYF. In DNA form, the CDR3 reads TGCGCCAGCAGCAAGGGGGCGGACAACGAGCAGTACTTC. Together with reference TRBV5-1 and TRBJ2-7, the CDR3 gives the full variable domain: KAGVTQTPRYLIKTRGQQVTLSCSPISGHRSVSWYQQTPGQGLQFLFEYFSETQRNKGNFPGRFSGRQFSNSRSEMNVSTLELGDSALYLCASSKGADNEQYFGPGTRLTVT.

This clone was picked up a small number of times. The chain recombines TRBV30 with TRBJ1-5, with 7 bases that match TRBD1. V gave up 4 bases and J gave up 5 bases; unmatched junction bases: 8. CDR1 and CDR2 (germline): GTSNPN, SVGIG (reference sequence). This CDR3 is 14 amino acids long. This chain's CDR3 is CAWTRQGGYQPQHF. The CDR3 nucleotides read TGTGCCTGGACACGACAGGGTGGATATCAGCCCCAGCATTTT. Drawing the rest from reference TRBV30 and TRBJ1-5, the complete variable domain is SQTIHQWPATLVQPVGSPLSLECTVEGTSNPNLYWYRQAAGRGLQLLFYSVGIGQISSEVPQNLSASRPQDRQFILSSKKLLLSDSGFYLCAWTRQGGYQPQHFGDGTRLSIL.

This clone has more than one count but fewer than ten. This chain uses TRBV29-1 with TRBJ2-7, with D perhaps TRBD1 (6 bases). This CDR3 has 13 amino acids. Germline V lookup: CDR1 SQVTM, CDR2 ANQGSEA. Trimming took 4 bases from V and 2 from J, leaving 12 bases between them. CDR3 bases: TGCAGCGTTGGTACAGGGTCGCCCTACGAGCAGTACTTC. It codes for CSVGTGSPYEQYF.

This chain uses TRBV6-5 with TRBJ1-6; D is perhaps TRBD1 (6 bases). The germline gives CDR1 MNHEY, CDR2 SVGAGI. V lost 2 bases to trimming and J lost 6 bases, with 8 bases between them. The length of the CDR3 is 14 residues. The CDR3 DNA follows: TGTGCCAGCAGTTACCAGGGGAGTAATTCACCCCTCCACTTT. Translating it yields CASSYQGSNSPLHF.

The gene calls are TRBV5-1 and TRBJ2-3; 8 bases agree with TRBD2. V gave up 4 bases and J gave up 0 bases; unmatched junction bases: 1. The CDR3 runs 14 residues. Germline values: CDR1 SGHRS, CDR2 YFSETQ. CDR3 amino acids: CASSPGGSTDTQYF. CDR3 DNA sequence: TGCGCCAGCAGCCCGGGGGGGAGCACAGATACGCAGTATTTT. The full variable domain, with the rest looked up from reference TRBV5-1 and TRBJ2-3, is KAGVTQTPRYLIKTRGQQVTLSCSPISGHRSVSWYQQTPGQGLQFLFEYFSETQRNKGNFPGRFSGRQFSNSRSEMNVSTLELGDSALYLCASSPGGSTDTQYFGPGTRLTVL.

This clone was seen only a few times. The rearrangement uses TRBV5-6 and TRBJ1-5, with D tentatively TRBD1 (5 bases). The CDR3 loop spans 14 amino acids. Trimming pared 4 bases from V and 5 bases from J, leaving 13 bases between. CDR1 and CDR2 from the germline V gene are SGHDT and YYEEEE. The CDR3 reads CASSRGGSYQPQHF. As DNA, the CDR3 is TGTGCCAGCAGCCGTGGGGGGAGCTATCAGCCCCAGCATTTT.

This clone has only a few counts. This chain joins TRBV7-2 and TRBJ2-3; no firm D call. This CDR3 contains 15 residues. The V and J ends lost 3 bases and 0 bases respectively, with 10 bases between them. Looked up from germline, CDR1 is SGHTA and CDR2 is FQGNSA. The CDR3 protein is CASSFSQTSTDTQYF. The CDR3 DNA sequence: TGTGCCAGCAGCTTCTCTCAAACTAGCACAGATACGCAGTATTTT.

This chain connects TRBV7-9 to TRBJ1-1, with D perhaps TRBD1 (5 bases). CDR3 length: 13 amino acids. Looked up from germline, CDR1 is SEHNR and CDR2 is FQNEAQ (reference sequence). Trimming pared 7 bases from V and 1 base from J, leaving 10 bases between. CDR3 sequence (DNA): TGTGCCAGCACCATACAGGAGAACACTGAAGCTTTCTTT. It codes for CASTIQENTEAFF.

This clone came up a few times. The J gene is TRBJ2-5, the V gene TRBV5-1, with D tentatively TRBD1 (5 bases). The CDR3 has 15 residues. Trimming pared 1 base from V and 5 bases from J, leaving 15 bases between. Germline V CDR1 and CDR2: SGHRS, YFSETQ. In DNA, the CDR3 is TGCGCCAGCAGCTTGTTTACCAAATCAGGGGAGACCCAGTACTTC. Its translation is CASSLFTKSGETQYF.

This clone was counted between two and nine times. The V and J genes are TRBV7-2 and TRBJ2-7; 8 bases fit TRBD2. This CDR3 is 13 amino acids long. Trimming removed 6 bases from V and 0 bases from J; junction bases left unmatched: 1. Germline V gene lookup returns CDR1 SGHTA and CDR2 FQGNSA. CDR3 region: CASRLAGSYEQYF. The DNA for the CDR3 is TGTGCCAGCAGGCTAGCGGGCTCCTACGAGCAGTACTTC.

This chain's CDR3 is CSVERQGEYEQYF. The CDR3, as DNA: TGCAGCGTTGAAAGACAGGGCGAGTACGAGCAGTACTTC. This chain joins TRBV29-1 and TRBJ2-7; 7 bases fit TRBD1. Germline CDR1 is SQVTM and CDR2 is ANQGSEA. This CDR3 is 13 amino acids long. V lost 2 bases and J lost 4; bases outside the gene matches: 5.

The CDR3 reads CASSQGEDVSGANVLTF. In nucleotides, the CDR3 is TGTGCCAGCAGCCAGGGAGAAGACGTCTCTGGGGCCAACGTCCTGACTTTC. The gene calls are TRBV4-2 and TRBJ2-6; possible D gene TRBD2, 5 bases. Trimming took 3 bases from V and 0 from J, leaving 12 bases between them. CDR1 and CDR2 from the germline V gene are LGHNA and YNFKEQ. The CDR3 length is 17 residues.

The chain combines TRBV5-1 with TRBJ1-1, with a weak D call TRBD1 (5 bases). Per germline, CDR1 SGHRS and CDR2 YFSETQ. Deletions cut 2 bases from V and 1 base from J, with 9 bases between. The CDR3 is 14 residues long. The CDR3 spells CASSFQTENTEAFF. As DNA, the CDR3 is TGCGCCAGCAGCTTCCAGACAGAGAACACTGAAGCTTTCTTT. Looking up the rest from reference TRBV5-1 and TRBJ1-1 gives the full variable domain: KAGVTQTPRYLIKTRGQQVTLSCSPISGHRSVSWYQQTPGQGLQFLFEYFSETQRNKGNFPGRFSGRQFSNSRSEMNVSTLELGDSALYLCASSFQTENTEAFFGQGTRLTVV.

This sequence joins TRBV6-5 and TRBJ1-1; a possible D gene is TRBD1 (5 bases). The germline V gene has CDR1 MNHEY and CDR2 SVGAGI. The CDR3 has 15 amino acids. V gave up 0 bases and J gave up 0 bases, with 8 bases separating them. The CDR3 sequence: CASSYSGEVNTEAFF. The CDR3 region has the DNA TGTGCCAGCAGTTACTCAGGGGAGGTGAACACTGAAGCTTTCTTT.

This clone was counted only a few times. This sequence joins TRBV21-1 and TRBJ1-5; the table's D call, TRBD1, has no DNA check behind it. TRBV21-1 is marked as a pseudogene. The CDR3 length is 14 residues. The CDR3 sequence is CARIRQGAVQPQHF. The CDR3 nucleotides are TGTGCCAGAATTCGACAGGGGGCGGTTCAGCCCCAGCATTTT.

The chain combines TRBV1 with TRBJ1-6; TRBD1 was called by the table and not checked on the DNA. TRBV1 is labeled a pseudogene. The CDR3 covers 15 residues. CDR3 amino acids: CTSSQSQGCNSPLHF. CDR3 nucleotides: TGCACCAGCAGCCAAAGTCAGGGTTGTAATTCACCCCTCCACTTT.

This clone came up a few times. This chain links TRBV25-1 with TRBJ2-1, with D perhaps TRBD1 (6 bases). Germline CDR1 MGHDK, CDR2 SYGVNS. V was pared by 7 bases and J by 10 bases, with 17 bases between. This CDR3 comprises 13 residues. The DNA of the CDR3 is TGTGCCAGCACCGCATACGGGACACAAGAGCAGTTCTTC. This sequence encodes CASTAYGTQEQFF.

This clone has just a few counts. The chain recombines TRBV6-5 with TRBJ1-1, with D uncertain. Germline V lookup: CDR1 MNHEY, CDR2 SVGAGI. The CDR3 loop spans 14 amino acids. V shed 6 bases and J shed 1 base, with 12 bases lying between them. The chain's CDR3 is CASSPQMANTEAFF. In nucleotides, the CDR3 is TGTGCCAGCAGCCCGCAAATGGCGAACACTGAAGCTTTCTTT.

CDR3 bases: TGCGCCAGCAGCTTGGCGGTAGCAGGGCGATTGAACACCGGGGAGCTGTTTTTT. Its translation: CASSLAVAGRLNTGELFF. The chain joins TRBV5-1 to TRBJ2-2, with a possible D match to TRBD1 (5 bases). V lost 0 bases, J lost 1 base, and 16 bases lay in between. The germline gives CDR1 SGHRS, CDR2 YFSETQ. The CDR3 is 18 amino acids. Based on the CDR3 plus reference TRBV5-1 and TRBJ2-2, the full variable domain is KAGVTQTPRYLIKTRGQQVTLSCSPISGHRSVSWYQQTPGQGLQFLFEYFSETQRNKGNFPGRFSGRQFSNSRSEMNVSTLELGDSALYLCASSLAVAGRLNTGELFFGEGSRLTVL.

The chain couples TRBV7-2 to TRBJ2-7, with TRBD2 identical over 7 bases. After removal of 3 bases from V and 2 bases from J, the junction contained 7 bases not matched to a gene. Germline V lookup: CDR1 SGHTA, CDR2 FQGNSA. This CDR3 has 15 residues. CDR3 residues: CASSFPGGLTYEQYF. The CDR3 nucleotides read TGTGCCAGCAGCTTCCCGGGGGGTTTAACCTACGAGCAGTACTTC.

This chain's CDR3 is CAIGGGYGEQFF. The CDR3 nucleotides are TGTGCCATCGGGGGGGGGTACGGTGAGCAGTTCTTC. The rearrangement uses TRBV19 and TRBJ2-1, with 8 nucleotides matching TRBD2. V lost 10 bases to trimming and J lost 9 bases; unmatched junction nucleotides: 8. Germline V gene sequence: CDR1 LNHDA, CDR2 SQIVND (reference sequence). CDR3 size: 12 residues.

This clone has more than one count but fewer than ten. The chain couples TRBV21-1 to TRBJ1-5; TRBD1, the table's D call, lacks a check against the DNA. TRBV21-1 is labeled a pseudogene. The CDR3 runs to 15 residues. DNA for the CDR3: TGTGCCAGCAGCTTCCAGGACAGGGTAAATCAGCCCCAGCATTTT. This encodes CASSFQDRVNQPQHF.

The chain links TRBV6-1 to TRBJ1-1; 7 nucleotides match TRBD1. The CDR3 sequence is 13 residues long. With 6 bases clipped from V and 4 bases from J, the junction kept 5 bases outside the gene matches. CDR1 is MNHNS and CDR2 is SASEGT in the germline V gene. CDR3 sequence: CASRLTGSTEAFF. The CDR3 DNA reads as TGTGCCAGCAGGCTGACAGGGAGCACTGAAGCTTTCTTT.

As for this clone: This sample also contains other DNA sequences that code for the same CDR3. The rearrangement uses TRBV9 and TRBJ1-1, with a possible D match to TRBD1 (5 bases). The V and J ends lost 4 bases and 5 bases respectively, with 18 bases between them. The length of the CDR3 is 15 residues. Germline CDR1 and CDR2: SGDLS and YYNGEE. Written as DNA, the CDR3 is TGTGCCAGCAGCCCCCCCTCCGGAAGGGGAACTGAAGCTTTCTTT. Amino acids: CASSPPSGRGTEAFF.